Below are 16 T cell receptor beta chains sequenced from a single sample in a study of blood T cell repertoires in COVID-19. TCRdb keeps only in-frame clones here, not all; method: immunoSEQ multiplex PCR. The profile shows approximately 500,000 clones, 85% to 90% of them singletons. The sample was PBMCs or T cells enriched from blood (not recorded which). These receptors all stem from a middle-aged woman who had recovered from COVID-19.

The chain carries TRBV11-2 and TRBJ1-1; a weak D match, TRBD1 (5 bases). The germline V gene has CDR1 SGHAT and CDR2 FQNNGV. The V gene lost 2 bases and the J gene lost 6 bases, with 7 bases spanning the gap. This CDR3 spans 12 amino acids. The CDR3 reads CASSLWGAEAFF. CDR3 nucleotide sequence: TGTGCCAGCAGCTTATGGGGGGCTGAAGCTTTCTTT.

The rearrangement links TRBV27 to TRBJ1-6, with 8 bases matching TRBD1. Per the germline V gene, CDR1 is MNHEY and CDR2 is SMNVEV (reference sequence). V dropped 2 bases and J dropped 1; count of bases not matched to a gene: 13. The CDR3 covers 20 residues. This chain's CDR3 is CASSLRTLRQGNSYNSPLHF. In DNA, the CDR3 is TGTGCCAGCAGTTTACGGACGCTCAGACAGGGGAATTCCTATAATTCACCCCTCCACTTT.

The chain combines TRBV19 with TRBJ1-2; 9 bases match TRBD1. Losses at the gene ends were 8 bases for V and 5 bases for J; bases not matched to a gene: 3. Germline CDR1 and CDR2: LNHDA and SQIVND (reference sequence). The CDR3 spans 12 residues. This CDR3 reads CASETGGYGYTF. The DNA for the CDR3 is TGTGCCAGTGAGACAGGGGGGTATGGCTACACCTTC.

The chain is built from TRBV10-3 and TRBJ1-2; D is possibly TRBD1 (6 bases). Germline lookup yields CDR1 ENHRY and CDR2 SYGVKD. Between the trimmed V and J ends, which lost 3 bases and 4 bases, there was a span of 6 bases. This CDR3 is 12 amino acids long. CDR3 region: CAISEQGYGYTF. DNA of the CDR3: TGTGCCATCAGTGAACAGGGCTATGGCTACACCTTC.

This clone was seen once. This sequence joins TRBV18 and TRBJ2-3; D ambiguous. The ends were cut back, 3 bases at V and 5 bases at J, with 9 bases in the middle. This CDR3 is 13 amino acids long. From germline, CDR1 is KGHSH and CDR2 LQKENI. CDR3 sequence: CASSPGTKDTQYF. The CDR3 DNA follows: TGTGCCAGCTCACCGGGCACGAAAGATACGCAGTATTTT.

The chain couples TRBV14 to TRBJ2-2; TRBD2 matches at 8 bases. CDR3 length: 17 residues. The germline CDR1 and CDR2 sequences are SGHDN and FVKESK. Trimming took 0 bases from V and 5 from J; bases not matched to a gene: 8. For the CDR3, the DNA is TGTGCCAGCAGCCAAGAGGTCGGACTAGCTTCAACCGGGGAGCTGTTTTTT. Encoded protein: CASSQEVGLASTGELFF.

The chain carries TRBV6-2 or TRBV6-3 and TRBJ1-4; no clear D. Trimming stripped 5 bases from V and 6 bases from J, with 13 bases between. The CDR3 runs to 14 residues. CDR1 and CDR2 (germline): MNHEY, SVGEGT. The CDR3 reads CASSPQARDEKLFF. DNA for the CDR3: TGTGCCAGCAGTCCCCAGGCGCGAGATGAAAAACTGTTTTTT.

This clone occurred once. The J gene is TRBJ2-5, the V gene TRBV11-3; 11 nucleotides match TRBD1. V was clipped by 1 base and J by 4 bases; unmatched bases: 8. There are 17 residues in the CDR3. Per germline, CDR1 SGHNT and CDR2 YENEEA. CDR3 in amino acids: CASSLGGTGGLRETQYF. CDR3 nucleotides: TGTGCCAGCAGCTTAGGCGGGACAGGGGGGCTTAGAGAGACCCAGTACTTC.

This clone was counted between two and nine times. Other DNA variants within this sample encode the same CDR3. The chain uses TRBV5-1 and TRBJ2-2; TRBD1 matches 9 bases. Unmatched junction bases numbered 5, after V lost 4 bases and J lost 4 bases. The germline CDR1 and CDR2 sequences are SGHRS and YFSETQ. The CDR3 loop spans 15 amino acids. The CDR3 DNA sequence: TGCGCCAGCAGCAGCGGACAGGGGCTCACCGGGGAGCTGTTTTTT. It specifies CASSSGQGLTGELFF.

DNA of the CDR3: TGCAGTGCTAGTAGGCTAGCGGGAGGTGTGGGAGAGACCCAGTACTTC. Residues: CSASRLAGGVGETQYF. The V call is TRBV20-1, the J call TRBJ2-5; 11 nucleotides line up with TRBD2. The length of the CDR3 is 16 residues. The V and J ends lost 3 bases and 4 bases, in that order; junction bases with no gene match: 10. The V gene's germline CDR1 is DFQATT and CDR2 SNEGSKA (reference sequence).

The rearrangement links TRBV5-4 to TRBJ1-4; D call uncertain. In germline, CDR1 is SGHNT, CDR2 YYREEE (reference sequence). The CDR3 is made up of 13 amino acids. The V end was cut by 0 bases, the J end by 5 bases, with 5 bases between. The CDR3 loop reads CASSLAANEKLFF. The CDR3 DNA follows: TGTGCCAGCAGCTTGGCCGCGAATGAAAAACTGTTTTTT.

The V gene is TRBV30, the J gene TRBJ2-1; 8 nucleotides agree with TRBD1. The V segment lost 1 base and the J segment 9 bases; nucleotides outside the gene matches: 5. The CDR3 spans 13 residues. Looked up from germline, CDR1 is GTSNPN and CDR2 is SVGIG (reference sequence). The CDR3 DNA follows: TGTGCCTGGAGTGCCCGACAGGGGACTGAGCAGTTCTTC. This codes for CAWSARQGTEQFF. The complete variable domain, with remaining parts taken from reference TRBV30 and TRBJ2-1, reads SQTIHQWPATLVQPVGSPLSLECTVEGTSNPNLYWYRQAAGRGLQLLFYSVGIGQISSEVPQNLSASRPQDRQFILSSKKLLLSDSGFYLCAWSARQGTEQFFGPGTRLTVL.

This chain joins TRBV6-2 or TRBV6-3 and TRBJ2-5; TRBD2 aligns across 11 bases. CDR3 length: 16 amino acids. V lost 0 bases and J lost 2; bases outside the gene matches: 2. CDR1 MNHEY and CDR2 SVGEGT come from the germline V gene. The CDR3: CASSYSGLAGQETQYF. The CDR3 DNA is TGTGCCAGCAGTTACTCAGGACTAGCGGGTCAAGAGACCCAGTACTTC.

The chain carries TRBV5-1 and TRBJ1-1; D gene uncertain. Trimming stripped 0 bases from V and 5 bases from J, with 11 bases between. Germline loops: CDR1 SGHRS, CDR2 YFSETQ. The CDR3 contains 14 residues. CDR3 bases: TGCGCCAGCAGCTTGGAAGGGAGATGGACTGAAGCTTTCTTT. Encoded protein: CASSLEGRWTEAFF.

The chain couples TRBV11-3 to TRBJ2-7; weak D call: TRBD2 (5 bases). Germline V CDR1 and CDR2: SGHNT, YENEEA. The CDR3 has 14 amino acids. V was pared by 5 bases and J by 3 bases, with 14 bases between. The DNA of the CDR3 is TGTGCCAGCAGCGCGCTGGAGGAATTCTACGAGCAGTACTTC. Translation gives CASSALEEFYEQYF.

The gene calls are TRBV3-1 (or the pseudogene TRBV3-2) and TRBJ1-2; tentative D call: TRBD1 (5 bases). The CDR3 has 15 amino acids. Germline assignment: CDR1 LGHDT and CDR2 YNNKEL (reference sequence). V lost 0 bases to trimming and J lost 4 bases, with 12 bases between them. CDR3 sequence: CASSQDWGGFYGYTF. The CDR3 bases are TGTGCCAGCAGCCAAGATTGGGGCGGATTCTATGGCTACACCTTC.